Below, one T cell receptor beta chain is given with its context. Its specificity is unknown. The CDR3 consists of 16 residues. The junction had 13 bases not matched to a gene; V was cut back by 4 bases and J by 6 bases. Germline V CDR1 and CDR2: LGHNA, YSLEER. Here immunoSEQ multiplex PCR was the method, and the copy in TCRdb shows in-frame clones only, minus some. The sample carries more than 60,000 clones, about nine tenths recorded once. These data are taken from a study of PD-L1 blockade in urothelial cancer. Study-level information: After treatment start, blood was analyzed at 3 weeks (second dose) and at 6 weeks. Blood yielded a median of about 140,000 T cells per sample.

Findings of the study overall: Tumor-associated blood clones were expanded more by durable-benefit patients at 3 weeks.

Time point of the sample: peripheral blood 6 weeks after treatment start. V and J are TRBV4-3 and TRBJ2-3, with 7 nucleotides matching TRBD2. The clonotype comes from a man aged 55 to 70 with urothelial cancer. Material: PBMCs, obtained around atezolizumab (anti-PD-L1) treatment. Here the CDR3 reads CASSLSTSVDGDTQYF. The CDR3 coding sequence is TGCGCCAGCAGCCTTTCTACTAGCGTCGATGGGGATACGCAGTATTTT.